These 27 T cell receptor beta chains came from one sample sequenced in a study of regulatory T cells in long-lasting Graves disease. Researchers made TCR beta libraries by using iRepertoire HTBI primers and running Arm-PCR on CDR3 regions. TCRdb reanalysed the multiplex PCR reads using MiXCR and keeps one entry per CDR3 protein. The sample has roughly 360,000 distinct CDR3 sequences, approximately 12% seen once. Time point in this sample: newly diagnosed GD, antithyroid drugs for less than 3 months. Generation of the TCR library employed RNA extracted from PBMCs. The data also belong to a second study, concerning T cells in Graves' hyperthyroidism and ophthalmopathy.

The source was peripheral blood mononuclear cells (PBMCs), collected at new diagnosis, from a patient treated with antithyroid drugs. The receptors originated from a woman aged 18-30 years with Graves disease.

This clonotype was detected a few times. The chain uses TRBV20-1 and TRBJ1-1; D may be TRBD1 (6 bases). Germline V CDR1 and CDR2: DFQATT, SNEGSKA (reference sequence). V lost 3 bases to trimming and J lost 0 bases, with 20 bases between them. The CDR3 sequence is 17 residues long. The CDR3 is CSARGGGYSLMNTEAFF. The CDR3, as DNA: TGCAGTGCTAGGGGGGGGGGCTATTCTCTCATGAACACTGAAGCTTTCTTT.

This clonotype was counted between two and nine times. The CDR3 reads CSARLGGGAETQYF. The CDR3 coding sequence is TGCAGTGCCAGACTGGGGGGGGGAGCAGAGACCCAGTACTTC. This chain uses TRBV20-1 with TRBJ2-5; 7 bases agree with TRBD2. Germline CDR1 DFQATT, CDR2 SNEGSKA (reference sequence). Trimming took 6 bases from V and 4 from J; bases not matched to a gene: 11. The CDR3 extends over 14 amino acids.

The chain has TRBV6-1 and TRBJ1-2; no reliable D call. The CDR3 totals 14 residues. Trimming shortened V by 2 bases and J by 7 bases, and 14 bases separated the two germline ends. The germline V gene has CDR1 MNHNS and CDR2 SASEGT. This CDR3 reads CASSEYGGSGGYTF. CDR3 nucleotides: TGTGCCAGCAGTGAATATGGAGGGTCTGGTGGCTACACCTTC.

This clonotype has at least ten counts. The chain recombines TRBV19 with TRBJ1-5, with D perhaps TRBD1 (5 bases). Germline V gene data show CDR1 as LNHDA and CDR2 as SQIVND (reference sequence). The CDR3 runs to 14 residues. V was cut by 7 bases and J by 1 base, with 11 bases left in between. This CDR3 reads CASTPGGSNQPQHF. In DNA form, the CDR3 reads TGTGCCAGTACCCCCGGGGGGAGCAATCAGCCCCAGCATTTT.

Remarks on this clonotype: This may come from a read error, since a much larger clone is one base off. The chain carries TRBV20-1 and TRBJ1-3; TRBD1 might be the D (6 bases). This CDR3 comprises 17 residues. Germline values: CDR1 DFQATT, CDR2 SNEGSKA (reference sequence). CDR3 in DNA: TGCAGTGCTAGAGATCCATTTACAGGGCACTCTGGAAACATCATATATTTT. This translates into CSARDPFTGHSGNIIYF.

This clonotype was detected many times. This chain uses TRBV24-1 with TRBJ2-7; D gene uncertain. CDR1 and CDR2 from the germline V gene are KGHDR and SFDVKD. CDR3 length: 13 residues. V lost 4 bases and J 4 bases, leaving 10 bases between the germline ends. This chain's CDR3 is CATSDSNNYEQYF. CDR3 in DNA: TGTGCCACCAGTGACTCAAACAATTACGAGCAGTACTTC.

This clonotype was recorded many times. The chain is built from TRBV12-3 or TRBV12-4 and TRBJ1-1; D unclear. Trimming removed 5 bases at V and 4 bases at J, with 17 bases between. The CDR3 consists of 15 residues. Here the CDR3 reads CASSPSLFEVTEAFF. CDR3 DNA sequence: TGTGCCAGCAGTCCCTCTTTGTTTGAGGTCACTGAAGCTTTCTTT.

This clonotype was observed at least ten times. The rearrangement joins TRBV28 to TRBJ1-5, with D perhaps matching TRBD1 (5 bases). V lost 10 bases, J lost 3 bases, and 16 bases lay in between. CDR1 and CDR2 (germline): MDHEN, SYDVKM. The CDR3 covers 14 residues. The CDR3: CATLTRENNQPQHF. DNA for the CDR3: TGTGCCACCCTGACCAGGGAAAACAATCAGCCCCAGCATTTT.

This clonotype occurred many times. The chain recombines TRBV28 with TRBJ2-7, with D unclear. Looked up from germline, CDR1 is MDHEN and CDR2 is SYDVKM. Trimming left V 3 bases short and J 1 base short, with 7 bases between. The CDR3 loop spans 13 amino acids. In DNA form, the CDR3 reads TGTGCCAGCAGTTTCCTCAGGTCCTACGAGCAGTACTTC. Protein sequence: CASSFLRSYEQYF.

Many counts were recorded for this clonotype. The chain is built from TRBV6-1 and TRBJ2-7; weak D call: TRBD2 (6 bases). The CDR3 is made up of 15 amino acids. From germline, CDR1 is MNHNS and CDR2 SASEGT. Trimming pared 7 bases from V and 2 bases from J, leaving 18 bases between. CDR3 sequence: CASNAPGRSTYEQYF. The CDR3, as DNA: TGTGCCAGCAATGCCCCTGGGAGGTCGACCTACGAGCAGTACTTC.

A note on this clonotype: Just one base apart from a much larger clone, this may be a read error. The chain employs TRBV27 and TRBJ2-1; D call uncertain. The CDR3 has 15 amino acids. With 2 bases removed from V and 6 bases from J, the gap between germline ends came to 14 bases. Germline-derived CDR1 and CDR2 are MNHEY and SMNVEV (reference sequence). CDR3 coding DNA: TGTGCCAGCAGTTTACGCAGGTACACAAGCAATGAGCAGTTCTTC. It is translated as CASSLRRYTSNEQFF.

This clonotype was picked up many times. V gene TRBV18 combines with J gene TRBJ1-6, with D unclear. The CDR3 consists of 15 residues. The V and J ends lost 2 bases and 0 bases respectively, with 5 bases between them. Germline-derived CDR1 and CDR2 are KGHSH and LQKENI. CDR3 nucleotide sequence: TGTGCCAGCTCACCAGGAGCCTCCTATAATTCACCCCTCCACTTT. This gives the protein CASSPGASYNSPLHF.

A remark on this clonotype: This may stem from a read error, because a much larger clone lies one nucleotide away. The V gene is TRBV7-2, the J gene TRBJ2-3; tentative D call: TRBD1 (6 bases). The CDR3 length is 16 residues. CDR1 and CDR2 from the germline V gene are SGHTA and FQGNSA. Trimming took 5 bases from V and 2 from J, leaving 17 bases between them. CDR3 residues: CASSVEMGAHTDTQYF. CDR3 DNA sequence: TGTGCCAGCAGCGTAGAGATGGGGGCACACACAGATACGCAGTATTTT.

This clonotype came up a few times. The chain couples TRBV28 to TRBJ2-1; 10 nucleotides line up with TRBD2. J was trimmed by 4 bases and V by 6 bases; bases with no gene match: 6. Looked up from germline, CDR1 is MDHEN and CDR2 is SYDVKM. This CDR3 contains 15 residues. The CDR3 DNA reads as TGTGCCAGCAGACTTACTAGCGGGGCTTACAATGAGCAGTTCTTC. Its translation is CASRLTSGAYNEQFF. Variable domain in full (rest from reference TRBV28 and TRBJ2-1): DVKVTQSSRYLVKRTGEKVFLECVQDMDHENMFWYRQDPGLGLRLIYFSYDVKMKEKGDIPEGYSVSREKKERFSLILESASTNQTSMYLCASRLTSGAYNEQFFGPGTRLTVL.

This clonotype has ten or more counts. The genes are TRBV30 and TRBJ1-2, with a weak D call TRBD1 (5 bases). The CDR3 loop spans 15 amino acids. V was shortened by 0 bases and J by 2 bases, with 13 bases between the two germline ends. CDR1 GTSNPN and CDR2 SVGIG come from the germline V gene (reference sequence). The CDR3 loop reads CAWSVGREQNYGYTF. DNA of the CDR3: TGTGCCTGGAGTGTGGGCAGGGAGCAAAACTATGGCTACACCTTC.

This clonotype was seen at least ten times. This chain joins TRBV12-3 or TRBV12-4 and TRBJ2-7, with a possible D match to TRBD1 (5 bases). This CDR3 has 14 residues. Trimming removed 4 bases at V and 3 bases at J, with 13 bases between. CDR3 residues: CASSSTELGYEQYV. The DNA for the CDR3 is TGTGCCAGCAGTTCGACAGAACTGGGCTACGAGCAGTACGTC.

This clonotype was observed at least ten times. The CDR3 protein is CASSPYLIWTGANQPQHF. The CDR3 DNA sequence: TGTGCCAGCAGTCCTTACCTCATTTGGACAGGGGCTAACCAGCCCCAGCATTTT. The genes are TRBV27 and TRBJ1-5, with TRBD1 matching 9 bases. The CDR3 covers 18 residues. Germline loops: CDR1 MNHEY, CDR2 SMNVEV (reference sequence). The V gene end was trimmed by 5 bases and the J gene end by 7 bases; junction bases not matched to a gene: 18.

This clonotype was recorded at least ten times. The chain combines TRBV28 with TRBJ1-4; D might be TRBD1 (5 bases). The V gene's germline CDR1 is MDHEN and CDR2 SYDVKM. The CDR3 is 14 residues long. CDR3 DNA: TGTGCTAGCGCGACCCCTCCCGAGGGGGAAAAACTGTTTTTT. Residues: CASATPPEGEKLFF.

This chain connects TRBV19 to TRBJ1-1; D uncertain. The CDR3 sequence is 13 residues long. The germline gives CDR1 LNHDA, CDR2 SQIVND (reference sequence). Between the trimmed V and J ends, which lost 2 bases and 1 base, there was a span of 5 bases. CDR3 region: CASSINRNTEAFF. CDR3 coding DNA: TGTGCCAGTAGTATAAACAGGAACACTGAAGCTTTCTTT.

Note on this clonotype: A much larger clone lies one base from this, so it may be a read error. The J gene is TRBJ2-1, the V gene TRBV28; unclear D gene. With 8 bases removed from V and 6 bases from J, the gap between germline ends came to 17 bases. CDR3 length equals 14 residues. In germline, CDR1 is MDHEN, CDR2 SYDVKM. This chain's CDR3 is CASCGSGRRNEQFF. The CDR3 coding sequence is TGTGCCAGCTGTGGATCGGGCAGGCGCAATGAGCAGTTCTTC.

This clonotype came up many times. This chain links TRBV2 with TRBJ1-6; the D is unclear. This CDR3 comprises 17 residues. The germline gives CDR1 SNHLY, CDR2 FYNNEI. The germline V and J ends were trimmed by 3 bases and 6 bases, with 18 bases remaining between them. The DNA of the CDR3 is TGTGCCAGCAGTGATAAGGAGGGCAGTGGGATTAATTCACCCCTCCACTTT. Amino acids: CASSDKEGSGINSPLHF.

CDR3 bases: TGTGCCAGCAGCTTCTCACCCGACGGACAGGGGGGGACCCAGTACTTC. Its translation: CASSFSPDGQGGTQYF. The chain couples TRBV7-2 to TRBJ2-5; 10 bases are a match to TRBD1. Trimming at V came to 3 bases and at J to 7 bases, leaving 11 bases not matched to a gene. The CDR3 consists of 16 residues. The germline V gene encodes CDR1 SGHTA and CDR2 FQGNSA.

There are many counts of this clonotype. V and J are TRBV12-3 or TRBV12-4 and TRBJ2-1; 7 positions match TRBD2. V shed 7 bases and J 8 bases; nucleotides not matched to a gene: 14. CDR3 length: 15 residues. CDR3 sequence: CASTPGGREVDEQFF. The DNA of the CDR3 is TGTGCCAGCACCCCCGGCGGGAGAGAAGTCGATGAGCAGTTCTTC.

In this sample, this clonotype turned up many times. The chain joins TRBV13 to TRBJ2-2; 12 nucleotides align to TRBD2. Germline values: CDR1 PRHDT, CDR2 FYEKMQ (reference sequence). V gave up 5 bases and J gave up 2 bases; unmatched junction bases: 6. CDR3 length equals 17 residues. The CDR3 region has the DNA TGTGCCAGCAGCCCGCCGGGACTAGCGGGTAACACCGGGGAGCTGTTTTTT. This codes for CASSPPGLAGNTGELFF. The complete variable domain, with remaining parts taken from reference TRBV13 and TRBJ2-2, reads AAGVIQSPRHLIKEKRETATLKCYPIPRHDTVYWYQQGPGQDPQFLISFYEKMQSDKGSIPDRFSAQQFSDYHSELNMSSLELGDSALYFCASSPPGLAGNTGELFFGEGSRLTVL.

The V call is TRBV6-5, the J call TRBJ2-1; possibly TRBD1 or TRBD2 for D (5 bases each). Germline lookup yields CDR1 MNHEY and CDR2 SVGAGI. This CDR3 spans 17 amino acids. Trimming pared 2 bases from V and 6 bases from J, leaving 20 bases between. CDR3 sequence: CASSYGAKAMRANEQFF. In DNA form, the CDR3 reads TGTGCCAGCAGTTACGGGGCCAAGGCGATGAGGGCCAATGAGCAGTTCTTC.

This clonotype has only a few counts. The chain recombines TRBV29-1 with TRBJ2-7; possibly TRBD2 for D (7 bases). The germline V gene has CDR1 SQVTM and CDR2 ANQGSEA. The CDR3 is 13 amino acids. Trimming took 1 base from V and 2 from J, leaving 9 bases between them. The CDR3 loop reads CSVEGGGAYEQYF. CDR3 DNA: TGCAGCGTTGAAGGGGGGGGCGCCTACGAGCAGTACTTC.

Ten or more counts support this clonotype. This chain links TRBV7-6 with TRBJ1-4, with 7 bases aligning to TRBD1. The germline V gene has CDR1 SGHVS and CDR2 FNYEAQ. The junction had 2 bases not matched to a gene; V was cut back by 1 base and J by 3 bases. This CDR3 is 15 amino acids long. DNA for the CDR3: TGTGCCAGCAGCTTAGTAGGGACAGCTAATGAAAAACTGTTTTTT. It encodes CASSLVGTANEKLFF.